The 21 T cell receptor beta chains reported below all come from one sample, sequenced in a study of beta chain features in type 1 diabetes. Every isolated RNA sample was fully reverse transcribed, so sequencing captured expressed TCRB transcripts. Clones were sequenced by immunoSEQ multiplex PCR, and TCRdb holds only the in-frame ones, with some missing. The data show about 290,000 clones, 7% to 9% seen once. What was sequenced was central memory CD4+ T cells from blood. Receptors originate from a woman aged 18-35 years in good health.

V gene TRBV15 combines with J gene TRBJ2-1, with D unresolved. Looked up from germline, CDR1 is LNHNV and CDR2 is YYDKDF (reference sequence). V was shortened by 3 bases and J by 3 bases, with 3 bases between the two germline ends. CDR3 size: 12 residues. The CDR3 is CATSRDYNEQFF. Written as DNA, the CDR3 is TGTGCCACCAGCAGGGACTACAATGAGCAGTTCTTC.

This clone was counted only a few times. This chain joins TRBV5-1 and TRBJ1-1, with TRBD1 matching over 8 bases. In germline, CDR1 is SGHRS, CDR2 YFSETQ. V trimming: 0 bases; J trimming: 5 bases; junction bases outside the gene matches: 3. This CDR3 spans 14 amino acids. The CDR3 bases are TGCGCCAGCAGCTTGGGACAGGGGTTAACTGAAGCTTTCTTT. Protein sequence: CASSLGQGLTEAFF.

The chain employs TRBV7-3 and TRBJ1-6; D possibly corresponds to TRBD1 (6 bases). Between the trimmed V and J ends, which lost 4 bases and 7 bases, there was a span of 17 bases. The CDR3 spans 16 residues. CDR1 and CDR2 from the germline V gene are SGHTA and FQGTGA. The CDR3 region has the DNA TGTGCCAGCAGCTCCACCAGCAGGGGACGGAATTCACCCCTCCACTTT. It is translated as CASSSTSRGRNSPLHF.

This chain connects TRBV28 to TRBJ1-6; D uncertain. Trimming took 3 bases from V and 11 from J, leaving 8 bases between them. This CDR3 contains 12 residues. Germline V CDR1 and CDR2: MDHEN, SYDVKM. The CDR3 is CASSFPGAPLHF. CDR3 in DNA: TGTGCCAGCAGTTTTCCTGGGGCACCCCTCCACTTT.

The genes are TRBV7-8 and TRBJ1-4, with D possibly being TRBD1 (6 bases). Germline CDR1 is SGHVS and CDR2 is FQNEAQ. CDR3 length equals 18 residues. Trimming removed 1 base at V and 0 bases at J, with 15 bases between. The CDR3 bases are TGTGCCAGCAGCTTAGGGACAGCATCACTCACAACTAATGAAAAACTGTTTTTT. It is translated as CASSLGTASLTTNEKLFF.

The genes are TRBV2 and TRBJ2-6, with 11 bases aligning to TRBD1. The CDR3 runs 17 residues. Germline trimming cut 8 bases from V and 0 bases from J; bases unmatched to any gene: 6. CDR1 is SNHLY and CDR2 is FYNNEI in the germline V gene. In nucleotides, the CDR3 is TGTGCCAGCGGCCGGGACAGGGGGTTCTCTGGGGCCAACGTCCTGACTTTC. Protein: CASGRDRGFSGANVLTF.

This clone has only a few counts. This sequence joins TRBV4-1 and TRBJ2-1, with 11 bases lining up with TRBD2. The ends lost 1 base at V and 6 bases at J; junction bases unmatched: 8. Germline loops: CDR1 MGHRA, CDR2 YSYEKL. CDR3 length equals 17 residues. CDR3 in amino acids: CASSQGSGGALSNEQFF. The CDR3 DNA follows: TGCGCCAGCAGCCAAGGTAGCGGGGGGGCTCTAAGCAATGAGCAGTTCTTC.

This rearrangement joins TRBV18 to TRBJ1-5; 7 bases are shared with TRBD1. This CDR3 region has 18 residues. Germline V gives CDR1 KGHSH, CDR2 LQKENI. Trimming removed 2 bases from V and 6 bases from J; junction bases left unmatched: 16. The CDR3 DNA is TGTGCCAGCTCACCAGGGCTGCCGACAGGGTCGAGTAGTCAGCCCCAGCATTTT. Protein: CASSPGLPTGSSSQPQHF.

The chain combines TRBV15 with TRBJ2-1; TRBD1 matches at 9 bases. The CDR3 runs 18 residues. V gave up 5 bases and J gave up 2 bases; unmatched junction bases: 13. In germline, CDR1 is LNHNV, CDR2 YYDKDF (reference sequence). Here the CDR3 DNA reads TGTGCCACCAGCCTCGGACAGGGGTTAACCGGGACCTACAATGAGCAGTTCTTC. Residues: CATSLGQGLTGTYNEQFF. Full variable domain (outside the CDR3, taken from reference TRBV15 and TRBJ2-1): DAMVIQNPRYQVTQFGKPVTLSCSQTLNHNVMYWYQQKSSQAPKLLFHYYDKDFNNEADTPDNFQSRRPNTSFCFLDIRSPGLGDTAMYLCATSLGQGLTGTYNEQFFGPGTRLTVL.

The chain joins TRBV19 to TRBJ1-5; 7 positions agree with TRBD1. The CDR3 spans 15 residues. The V gene's germline CDR1 is LNHDA and CDR2 SQIVND (reference sequence). The trim removed 7 bases at V and 5 bases at J, leaving 11 bases unmatched. The CDR3 is CASTQRGTAYQPQHF. The CDR3 nucleotides are TGTGCCAGTACTCAGCGAGGGACAGCCTATCAGCCCCAGCATTTT.

Only one count was recorded for this clone. This chain links TRBV7-9 with TRBJ1-6; D is uncertain. This CDR3 region has 13 residues. The ends were cut back, 1 base at V and 7 bases at J, with 5 bases in the middle. In germline, CDR1 is SEHNR, CDR2 FQNEAQ (reference sequence). CDR3 in amino acids: CASSLGGNSPLHF. Written as DNA, the CDR3 is TGTGCCAGCAGCTTAGGCGGGAATTCACCCCTCCACTTT.

This clone was counted a few times. The chain is built from TRBV25-1 and TRBJ1-3, with 7 bases aligning to TRBD1. V lost 3 bases and J lost 2; bases outside the gene matches: 4. CDR3 length: 15 amino acids. Per germline, CDR1 MGHDK and CDR2 SYGVNS. DNA of the CDR3: TGTGCCAGCAGTGATTCAGGGGGAACTGGAAACACCATATATTTT. This gives the protein CASSDSGGTGNTIYF.

This clone came up many times. The genes are TRBV7-6 and TRBJ2-1, with 7 positions matching TRBD1. The CDR3 is 14 residues long. V gave up 1 base and J gave up 15 bases; unmatched junction bases: 12. The V gene's germline CDR1 is SGHVS and CDR2 FNYEAQ. CDR3 DNA: TGTGCCAGCAGCTTAGGCGGTTATCGGGACAGAACGTTCTTC. Translating it yields CASSLGGYRDRTFF.

This clone was seen more than once but under ten times. V and J are TRBV30 and TRBJ2-2; D may be TRBD2 (6 bases). The CDR3 extends over 13 amino acids. Germline assignment: CDR1 GTSNPN and CDR2 SVGIG (reference sequence). V was trimmed by 4 bases and J by 5 bases, leaving 11 bases between them. The CDR3 DNA reads as TGTGCCTGGAATCTAGCGAGTACCGGGGAGCTGTTTTTT. This sequence encodes CAWNLASTGELFF.

The chain joins TRBV5-1 to TRBJ2-3; a possible D gene is TRBD2 (6 bases). Per germline, CDR1 SGHRS and CDR2 YFSETQ. With 3 bases removed from V and 5 bases from J, the gap between germline ends came to 16 bases. The CDR3 covers 15 residues. CDR3 protein: CASSSEGWTGDTQYF. CDR3 nucleotides: TGCGCCAGCAGCTCGGAGGGATGGACTGGAGATACGCAGTATTTT.

This clone was seen ten or more times. The rearrangement links TRBV19 to TRBJ1-2, with D possibly TRBD1 on 5 matching bases. Germline CDR1 is LNHDA and CDR2 is SQIVND (reference sequence). This CDR3 is built from 14 residues. Trimming left V 7 bases short and J 3 bases short, with 15 bases between. CDR3 in amino acids: CASTPTGRDYGYTF. CDR3 in DNA: TGTGCCAGTACACCCACAGGAAGGGACTATGGCTACACCTTC.

This clone has a count of ten or more. The chain links TRBV5-1 to TRBJ1-1, with unresolved D. This CDR3 is built from 14 residues. V was clipped by 2 bases and J by 0 bases, with 8 bases between them. Germline loops: CDR1 SGHRS, CDR2 YFSETQ. In nucleotides, the CDR3 is TGCGCCAGCAGCTTAGGAGTAATGAACACTGAAGCTTTCTTT. It is translated as CASSLGVMNTEAFF.

The chain combines TRBV7-9 with TRBJ1-4, with a possible D match to TRBD1 (5 bases). CDR1 and CDR2 from the germline V gene are SEHNR and FQNEAQ (reference sequence). The V and J ends lost 5 bases and 7 bases respectively, with 17 bases between them. CDR3 length: 15 amino acids. The CDR3 DNA follows: TGTGCCAGCAGCCCGATAGAATGGGGGGTTGAAAAACTGTTTTTT. It codes for CASSPIEWGVEKLFF.

This clone was detected many times. This chain links TRBV5-4 with TRBJ2-6; no clear D gene. This CDR3 is 15 amino acids long. Germline V gene data show CDR1 as SGHNT and CDR2 as YYREEE (reference sequence). Trimming removed 5 bases at V and 0 bases at J, with 9 bases between. DNA of the CDR3: TGTGCCAGCAGGATAACCCTCTCTGGGGCCAACGTCCTGACTTTC. Its translation is CASRITLSGANVLTF.

This clone was seen a few times. This chain uses TRBV7-2 with TRBJ2-3; a possible D gene is TRBD1 (5 bases). The CDR3 totals 14 residues. V lost 5 bases and J lost 0, with 9 bases in between. Germline loops: CDR1 SGHTA, CDR2 FQGNSA. CDR3 sequence: CASSMGPSTDTQYF. In DNA form, the CDR3 reads TGTGCCAGCAGCATGGGGCCTAGCACAGATACGCAGTATTTT.

The V and J genes are TRBV27 and TRBJ2-5; 9 bases line up with TRBD1. The CDR3 loop spans 17 amino acids. Losses at the gene ends were 5 bases for V and 3 bases for J; bases not matched to a gene: 13. The germline V gene encodes CDR1 MNHEY and CDR2 SMNVEV (reference sequence). Written as DNA, the CDR3 is TGTGCCAGCAGTAGCTCGGGACAGGGATCCGTAGAAGAGACCCAGTACTTC. Residues: CASSSSGQGSVEETQYF.